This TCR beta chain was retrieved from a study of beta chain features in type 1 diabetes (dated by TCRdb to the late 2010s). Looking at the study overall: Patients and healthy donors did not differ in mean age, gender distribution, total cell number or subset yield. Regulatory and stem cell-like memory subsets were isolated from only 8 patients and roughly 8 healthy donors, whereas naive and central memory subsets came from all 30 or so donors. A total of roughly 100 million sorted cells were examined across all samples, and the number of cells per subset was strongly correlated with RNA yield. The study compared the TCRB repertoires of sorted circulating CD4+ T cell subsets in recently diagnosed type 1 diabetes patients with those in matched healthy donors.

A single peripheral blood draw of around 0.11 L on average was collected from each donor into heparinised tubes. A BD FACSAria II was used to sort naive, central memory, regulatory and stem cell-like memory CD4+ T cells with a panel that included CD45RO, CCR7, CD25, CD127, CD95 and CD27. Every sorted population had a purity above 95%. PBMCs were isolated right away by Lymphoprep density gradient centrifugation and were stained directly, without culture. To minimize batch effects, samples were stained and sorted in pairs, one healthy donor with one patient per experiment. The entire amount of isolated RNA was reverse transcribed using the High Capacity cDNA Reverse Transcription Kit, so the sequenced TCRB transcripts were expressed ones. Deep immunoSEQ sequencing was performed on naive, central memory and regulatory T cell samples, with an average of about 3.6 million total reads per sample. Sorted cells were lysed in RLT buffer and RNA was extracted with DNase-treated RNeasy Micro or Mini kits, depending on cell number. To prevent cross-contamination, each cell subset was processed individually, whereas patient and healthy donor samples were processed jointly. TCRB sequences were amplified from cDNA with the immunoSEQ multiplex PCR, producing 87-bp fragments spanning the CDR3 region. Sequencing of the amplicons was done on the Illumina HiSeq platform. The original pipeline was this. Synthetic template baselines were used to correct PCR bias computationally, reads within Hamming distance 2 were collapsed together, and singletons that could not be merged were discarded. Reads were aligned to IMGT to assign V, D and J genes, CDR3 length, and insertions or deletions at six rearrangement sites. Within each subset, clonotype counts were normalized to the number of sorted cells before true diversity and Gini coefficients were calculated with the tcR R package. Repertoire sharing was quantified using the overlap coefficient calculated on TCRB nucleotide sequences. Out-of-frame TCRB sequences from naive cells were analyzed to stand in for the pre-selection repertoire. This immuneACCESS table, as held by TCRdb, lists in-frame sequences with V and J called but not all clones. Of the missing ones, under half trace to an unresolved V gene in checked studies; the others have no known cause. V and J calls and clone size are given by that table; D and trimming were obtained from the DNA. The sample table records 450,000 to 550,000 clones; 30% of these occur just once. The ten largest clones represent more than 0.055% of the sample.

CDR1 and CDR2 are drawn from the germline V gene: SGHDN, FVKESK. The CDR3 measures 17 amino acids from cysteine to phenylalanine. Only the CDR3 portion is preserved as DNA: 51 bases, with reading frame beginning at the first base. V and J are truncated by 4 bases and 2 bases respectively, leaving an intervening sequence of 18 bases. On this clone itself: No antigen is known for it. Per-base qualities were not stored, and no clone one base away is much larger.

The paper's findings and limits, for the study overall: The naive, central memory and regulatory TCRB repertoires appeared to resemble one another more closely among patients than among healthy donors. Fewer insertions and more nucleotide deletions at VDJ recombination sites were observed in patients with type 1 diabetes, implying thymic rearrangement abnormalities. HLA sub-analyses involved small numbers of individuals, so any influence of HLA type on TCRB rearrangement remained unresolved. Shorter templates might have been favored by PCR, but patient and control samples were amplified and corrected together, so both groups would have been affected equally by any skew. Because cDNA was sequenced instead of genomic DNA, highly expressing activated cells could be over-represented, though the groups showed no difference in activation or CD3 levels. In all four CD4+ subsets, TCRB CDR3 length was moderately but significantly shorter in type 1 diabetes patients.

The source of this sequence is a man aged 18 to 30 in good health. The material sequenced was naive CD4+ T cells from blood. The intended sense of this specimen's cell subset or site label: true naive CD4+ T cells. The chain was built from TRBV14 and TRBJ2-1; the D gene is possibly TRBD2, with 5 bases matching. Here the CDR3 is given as CASSPRQRAAPYNEQFF. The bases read TGTGCCAGCAGCCCTAGACAAAGAGCGGCTCCCTACAATGAGCAGTTCTTC.